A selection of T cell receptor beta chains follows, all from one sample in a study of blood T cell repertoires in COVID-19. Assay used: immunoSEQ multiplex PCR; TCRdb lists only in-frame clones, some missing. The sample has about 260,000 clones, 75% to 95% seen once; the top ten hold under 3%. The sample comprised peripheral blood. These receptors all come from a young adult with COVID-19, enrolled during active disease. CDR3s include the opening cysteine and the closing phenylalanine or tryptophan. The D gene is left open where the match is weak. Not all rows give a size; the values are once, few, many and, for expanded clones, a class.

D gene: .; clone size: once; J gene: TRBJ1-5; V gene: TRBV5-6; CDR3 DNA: TGTGCCAGCAGCATCCGGGAAGGGCCCCAGCATTTT; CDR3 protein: CASSIREGPQHF
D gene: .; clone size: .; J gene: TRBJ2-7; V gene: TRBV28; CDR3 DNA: TGTGCCAGCAGAAAACAAGGAGAATACGAGCAGTACTTC; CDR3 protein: CASRKQGEYEQYF
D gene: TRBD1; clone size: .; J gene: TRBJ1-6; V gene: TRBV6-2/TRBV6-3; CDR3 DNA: TGTGCCAGCAGTTACGACTGGACAGGGCGAGAGAGCTCCTATAATTCACCCCTCCACTTT; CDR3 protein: CASSYDWTGRESSYNSPLHF
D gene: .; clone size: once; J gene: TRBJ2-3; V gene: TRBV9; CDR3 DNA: TGTGCCAGCAGCGTTTACAGTGAGGGTGGTGGGCAGTATTTT; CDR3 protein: CASSVYSEGGGQYF
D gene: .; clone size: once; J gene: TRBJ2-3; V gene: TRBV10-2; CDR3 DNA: TGCGCCAGCTGCGCGGCCCTAGGAGCAGATACGCAGTATTTT; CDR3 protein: CASCAALGADTQYF
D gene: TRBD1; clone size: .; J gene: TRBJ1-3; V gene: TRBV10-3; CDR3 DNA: TGTGCCATCAGGGACAGGGAAGCTGGAAACACCATATATTTT; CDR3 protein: CAIRDREAGNTIYF
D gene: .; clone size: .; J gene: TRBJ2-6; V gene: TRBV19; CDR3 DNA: TGTGCCAGTAGTATCCCAGGGGCTGGGGCCAACGTCCTGACTTTC; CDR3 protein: CASSIPGAGANVLTF
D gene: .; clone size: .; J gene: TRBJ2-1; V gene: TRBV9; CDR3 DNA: TGTGCCAGCAGCCCAGAGGGGGACTACTACAATGAGCAGTTCTTC; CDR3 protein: CASSPEGDYYNEQFF
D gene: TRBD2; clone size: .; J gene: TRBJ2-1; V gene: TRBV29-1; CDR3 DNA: TGCAGCGCGTCGGGGGCTAGCGGGAGGCAGAGCTCCTACAATGAGCAGTTCTTC; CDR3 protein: CSASGASGRQSSYNEQFF
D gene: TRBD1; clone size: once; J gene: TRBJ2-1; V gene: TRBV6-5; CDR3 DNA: TGTGCCAGCAGTTACGACAGGGGGACCTACAATGAGCAGTTCTTC; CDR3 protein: CASSYDRGTYNEQFF
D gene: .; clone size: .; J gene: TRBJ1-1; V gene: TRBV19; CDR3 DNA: TGTGCCAGTAGTCCCTCTAGTGACCCCAACACTGAAGCTTTCTTT; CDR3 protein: CASSPSSDPNTEAFF
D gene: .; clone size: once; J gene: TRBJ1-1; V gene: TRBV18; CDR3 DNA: TGTGCCAGCTCACCTTTCGGGGGAATGGACACTGAAGCTTTCTTT; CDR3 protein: CASSPFGGMDTEAFF
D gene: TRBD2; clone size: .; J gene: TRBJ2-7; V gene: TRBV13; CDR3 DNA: TGTGCCAGCAGCGCTATACCGGGACTAGCTTCCTACGAGCAGTACTTC; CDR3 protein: CASSAIPGLASYEQYF
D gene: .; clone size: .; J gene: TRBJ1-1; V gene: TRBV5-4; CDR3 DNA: TGTGCCAGCAGGCCCAGTACAGTGAACACTGAAGCTTTCTTT; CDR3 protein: CASRPSTVNTEAFF
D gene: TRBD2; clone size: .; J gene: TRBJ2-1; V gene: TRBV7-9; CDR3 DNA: TGTGCCAGCAGCCACCACGGGACTAACAATCGAAAAAATGAGCAGTTCTTC; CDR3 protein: CASSHHGTNNRKNEQFF
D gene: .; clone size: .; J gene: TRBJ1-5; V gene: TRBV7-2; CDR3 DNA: TGTGCCAGCACGGACAAGAATATCAATCAGCCCCAGCATTTT; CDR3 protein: CASTDKNINQPQHF